What follows is one TCR beta chain and its context. Authors' data handling: Owing to the provision of junction-only sequences devoid of quality scores by immunoSEQ, filtering differed. Clones were sequenced by immunoSEQ multiplex PCR, and TCRdb holds only the in-frame ones, with some missing. V, J and clone size derive from that table, while D and trimming were established from the DNA sequence. The sample shows just over 2,000,000 clones, over 85% of them seen only once. The data derive from a study of shared clonotypes between healthy human individuals. Naive CD45RA+ and memory CD45RA-negative subsets were split from CD4+ cells. Between the trimmed V and J ends, which lost 4 bases and 1 base, there was a span of 7 bases. This CDR3 is built from 13 residues. Looked up from germline, CDR1 is SEHNR and CDR2 is FQNEAQ (reference sequence).

The V call is TRBV7-9, the J call TRBJ1-1; D remains ambiguous. Specimen: naive CD4+ T cells sorted from blood. Stated subset: CD45RA+ positively selected. The sequence came from a man younger than 35 in good health. CDR3 region: CASSYQWNTEAFF. CDR3 bases: TGTGCCAGCAGCTACCAGTGGAACACTGAAGCTTTCTTT.